The 16 T cell receptor beta chains presented below share a single source sample, sequenced in a study of control samples from healthy donors and cancer patients. The repertoire was sequenced with immunoSEQ multiplex PCR; TCRdb's copy has only in-frame clones and lacks some. The sample includes 80,000 or so clones, 91% of them seen just once. Sequencing was done on a sample of blood. Every receptor here comes from a man over 45 in good health.

This chain uses TRBV19 with TRBJ2-7; 11 nucleotides line up with TRBD2. The CDR3 loop spans 16 amino acids. V dropped 1 base and J dropped 3; count of bases not matched to a gene: 5. Germline V CDR1 and CDR2: LNHDA, SQIVND (reference sequence). CDR3 residues: CASSIGQLAGGYEQYF. DNA of the CDR3: TGTGCCAGTAGTATAGGCCAGCTAGCGGGGGGCTACGAGCAGTACTTC.

This clone showed up just once. The chain uses TRBV7-9 and TRBJ1-2; 9 bases agree with TRBD1. With 1 base clipped from V and 7 bases from J, the junction kept 4 bases outside the gene matches. CDR3 size: 14 residues. CDR1 and CDR2 from the germline V gene are SEHNR and FQNEAQ (reference sequence). The CDR3 region is CASSLEGQGFGYTF. In DNA form, the CDR3 reads TGTGCCAGCAGCTTAGAAGGACAGGGGTTTGGCTACACCTTC.

The V gene is TRBV5-1, the J gene TRBJ2-7; the D gene is possibly TRBD1 (6 bases). With 1 base removed from V and 2 bases from J, the gap between germline ends came to 10 bases. The CDR3 has 14 amino acids. Germline assignment: CDR1 SGHRS and CDR2 YFSETQ. For the CDR3, the DNA is TGCGCCAGCAGCTTGAACAGGGTAACCTACGAGCAGTACTTC. As protein: CASSLNRVTYEQYF.

The J gene is TRBJ1-1, the V gene TRBV4-1; perhaps TRBD1 as D (5 bases). The V gene's germline CDR1 is MGHRA and CDR2 YSYEKL. Trimming left V 0 bases short and J 7 bases short, with 18 bases between. This CDR3 contains 16 residues. The CDR3 reads CASSQDLRRDFSEAFF. CDR3 sequence (DNA): TGCGCCAGCAGCCAAGATCTTCGCAGGGATTTCAGTGAAGCTTTCTTT.

Only a few counts were recorded for this clone. V is TRBV5-4 and J is TRBJ1-1; D ambiguous. The length of the CDR3 is 12 residues. V gave up 0 bases and J gave up 12 bases, with 12 bases separating them. Germline V gene sequence: CDR1 SGHNT, CDR2 YYREEE (reference sequence). Here the CDR3 reads CASSLEAGGTFF. In nucleotides, the CDR3 is TGTGCCAGCAGCTTGGAAGCGGGAGGGACTTTCTTT.

V is TRBV7-9 and J is TRBJ2-5; D is unclear. V was clipped by 2 bases and J by 4 bases, with 8 bases between them. Germline CDR1 and CDR2: SEHNR and FQNEAQ (reference sequence). The CDR3 extends over 13 amino acids. This chain's CDR3 is CASSLFERETQYF. CDR3 DNA: TGTGCCAGCAGCTTATTTGAAAGAGAGACCCAGTACTTC. Variable domain in full (rest from reference TRBV7-9 and TRBJ2-5): DTGVSQNPRHKITKRGQNVTFRCDPISEHNRLYWYRQTLGQGPEFLTYFQNEAQLEKSRLLSDRFSAERPKGSFSTLEIQRTEQGDSAMYLCASSLFERETQYFGPGTRLLVL.

The chain links TRBV24-1 to TRBJ2-2; TRBD2 might be the D (6 bases). The germline V gene encodes CDR1 KGHDR and CDR2 SFDVKD. Deletions cut 5 bases from V and 1 base from J, with 16 bases between. The CDR3 has 17 amino acids. The CDR3 region is CATSGAGKRRNTGELFF. DNA for the CDR3: TGTGCCACCAGTGGCGCGGGGAAGAGGCGGAACACCGGGGAGCTGTTTTTT.

The CDR3 region is CASSFTRDGYTF. CDR3 nucleotides: TGTGCCAGCAGCTTTACGAGGGATGGCTACACCTTC. V and J are TRBV7-2 and TRBJ1-2; D unclear. V was trimmed by 3 bases and J by 6 bases, leaving 8 bases between them. The CDR3 is 12 residues long. The germline gives CDR1 SGHTA, CDR2 FQGNSA.

J is TRBJ2-7 and V is TRBV6-5, with no clear D. Trimming removed 0 bases at V and 5 bases at J, with 17 bases between. Germline assignment: CDR1 MNHEY and CDR2 SVGAGI. This CDR3 is 16 amino acids long. The CDR3 is CASSYSIMGSGHEQYF. The DNA for the CDR3 is TGTGCCAGCAGTTACTCTATAATGGGTAGTGGCCACGAGCAGTACTTC.

This CDR3 is CASSPTGHGYTF. DNA for the CDR3: TGTGCCAGCAGCCCGACAGGTCATGGCTACACCTTC. The chain has TRBV6-5 and TRBJ1-2, with D tentatively TRBD1 (6 bases). The germline CDR1 and CDR2 sequences are MNHEY and SVGAGI. The CDR3 covers 12 residues. Deletions cut 6 bases from V and 6 bases from J, with 11 bases between.

This chain connects TRBV29-1 to TRBJ2-7; D gene unclear. Germline-derived CDR1 and CDR2 are SQVTM and ANQGSEA. V lost 4 bases, J lost 5 bases, and 12 bases lay in between. The CDR3 runs to 12 residues. The CDR3 bases are TGCAGCGTTGCGGTGGGGAACCACGAGCAGTACTTC. This translates into CSVAVGNHEQYF.

J is TRBJ2-1 and V is TRBV29-1, with 10 bases that match TRBD1. The CDR3 contains 14 residues. With 6 bases clipped from V and 3 bases from J, the junction kept 5 bases outside the gene matches. The germline V gene encodes CDR1 SQVTM and CDR2 ANQGSEA. This chain's CDR3 is CSVRDRGFYNEQFF. The CDR3 bases are TGCAGCGTCCGGGACAGGGGATTCTACAATGAGCAGTTCTTC.

The genes are TRBV3-1 (or the pseudogene TRBV3-2) and TRBJ2-7, with D perhaps TRBD1 (5 bases). Germline-derived CDR1 and CDR2 are LGHDT and YNNKEL (reference sequence). V was trimmed by 1 base and J by 0 bases, leaving 7 bases between them. This CDR3 contains 14 residues. The CDR3 DNA follows: TGTGCCAGCAGCCAAGCAGGGAACTCCTACGAGCAGTACTTC. Translating gives CASSQAGNSYEQYF.

The rearrangement joins TRBV7-8 to TRBJ2-7; 10 nucleotides line up with TRBD1. Trimming removed 5 bases from V and 3 bases from J; junction bases left unmatched: 4. This CDR3 has 14 amino acids. CDR1 and CDR2 from the germline V gene are SGHVS and FQNEAQ. The CDR3, as DNA: TGTGCCAGCAGCCGGGACAGGGGTAACTACGAGCAGTACTTC. This gives the protein CASSRDRGNYEQYF.

The chain combines TRBV10-3 with TRBJ2-7, with a tentative D call TRBD1 (5 bases). Germline loops: CDR1 ENHRY, CDR2 SYGVKD. V lost 3 bases and J 2 bases, leaving 11 bases between the germline ends. The CDR3 loop spans 14 amino acids. This CDR3 is CAISDGRTPYEQYF. In DNA form, the CDR3 reads TGTGCCATCAGTGACGGGCGGACACCCTACGAGCAGTACTTC.

The rearrangement joins TRBV5-1 to TRBJ1-1; D gene unclear. The CDR3 is 11 residues long. V was cut by 0 bases and J by 7 bases, with 4 bases left in between. In germline, CDR1 is SGHRS, CDR2 YFSETQ. The CDR3 is CASSLAGEAFF. The CDR3 region has the DNA TGCGCCAGCAGCTTGGCCGGTGAAGCTTTCTTT.